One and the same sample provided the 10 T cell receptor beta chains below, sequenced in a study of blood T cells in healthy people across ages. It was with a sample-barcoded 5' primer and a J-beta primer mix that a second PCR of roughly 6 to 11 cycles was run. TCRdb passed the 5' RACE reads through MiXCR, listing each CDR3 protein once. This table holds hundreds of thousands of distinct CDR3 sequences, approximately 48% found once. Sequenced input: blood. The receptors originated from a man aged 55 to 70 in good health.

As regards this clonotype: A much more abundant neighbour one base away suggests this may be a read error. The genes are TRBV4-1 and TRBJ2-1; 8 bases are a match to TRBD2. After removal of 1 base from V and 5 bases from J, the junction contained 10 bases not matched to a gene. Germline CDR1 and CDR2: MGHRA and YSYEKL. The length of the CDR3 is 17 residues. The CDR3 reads CASSQVDLGLVHNEQFF. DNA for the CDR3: TGCGCCAGCAGCCAAGTCGACCTGGGACTAGTCCACAATGAGCAGTTCTTC.

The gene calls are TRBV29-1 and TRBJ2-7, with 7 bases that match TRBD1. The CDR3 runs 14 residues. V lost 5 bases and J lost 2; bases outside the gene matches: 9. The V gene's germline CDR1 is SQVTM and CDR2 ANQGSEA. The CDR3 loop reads CSVRVTGTTYEQYF. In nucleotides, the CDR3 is TGCAGCGTTCGGGTGACAGGGACCACCTACGAGCAGTACTTC.

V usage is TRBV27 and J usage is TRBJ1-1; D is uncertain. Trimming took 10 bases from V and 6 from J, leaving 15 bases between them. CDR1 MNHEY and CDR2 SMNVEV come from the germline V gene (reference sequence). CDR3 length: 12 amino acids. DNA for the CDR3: TGTGCCACACTAGGGCCTCTCGCTGAAGCTTTCTTT. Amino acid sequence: CATLGPLAEAFF.

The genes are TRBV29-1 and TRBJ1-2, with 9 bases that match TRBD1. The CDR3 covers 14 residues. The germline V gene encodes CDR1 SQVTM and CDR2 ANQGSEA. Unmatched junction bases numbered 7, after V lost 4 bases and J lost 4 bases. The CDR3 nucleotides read TGCAGCGTTGGACAGGGGGAGGGTTCCTATGGCTACACCTTC. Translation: CSVGQGEGSYGYTF.

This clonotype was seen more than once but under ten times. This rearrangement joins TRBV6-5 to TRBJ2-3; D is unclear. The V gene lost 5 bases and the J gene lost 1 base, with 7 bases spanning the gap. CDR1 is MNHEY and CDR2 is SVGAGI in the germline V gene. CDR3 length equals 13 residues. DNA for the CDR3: TGTGCCAGCAGTAGGGTGGGCACAGATACGCAGTATTTT. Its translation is CASSRVGTDTQYF.

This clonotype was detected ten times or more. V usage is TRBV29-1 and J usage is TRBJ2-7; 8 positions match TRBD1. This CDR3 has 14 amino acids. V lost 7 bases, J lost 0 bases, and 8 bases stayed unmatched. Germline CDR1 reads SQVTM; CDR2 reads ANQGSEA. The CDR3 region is CSARSGTGSYEQYF. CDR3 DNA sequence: TGCAGCGCCCGCTCCGGGACAGGCTCCTACGAGCAGTACTTC.

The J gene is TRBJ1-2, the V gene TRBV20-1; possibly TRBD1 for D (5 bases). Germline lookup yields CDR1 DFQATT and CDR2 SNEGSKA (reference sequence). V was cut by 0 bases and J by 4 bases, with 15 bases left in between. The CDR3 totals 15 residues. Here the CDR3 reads CSARDRRGATYGYTF. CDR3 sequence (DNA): TGCAGTGCTAGAGATCGGCGAGGGGCGACCTATGGCTACACCTTC.

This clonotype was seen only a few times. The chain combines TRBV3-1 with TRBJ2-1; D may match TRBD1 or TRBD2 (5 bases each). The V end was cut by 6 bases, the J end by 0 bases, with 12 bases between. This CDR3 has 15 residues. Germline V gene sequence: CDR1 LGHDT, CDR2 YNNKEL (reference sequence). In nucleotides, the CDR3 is TGTGCCAGCAGTCCGAGGGGTACCTCCTACAATGAGCAGTTCTTC. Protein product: CASSPRGTSYNEQFF.

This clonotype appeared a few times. The CDR3 is CAWREVQGPRGEQFF. The CDR3 DNA sequence: TGTGCCTGGAGGGAGGTACAGGGACCGCGCGGTGAGCAGTTCTTC. The rearrangement joins TRBV30 to TRBJ2-1; possibly TRBD1 for D (6 bases). Germline V gene sequence: CDR1 GTSNPN, CDR2 SVGIG (reference sequence). V was pared by 3 bases and J by 9 bases, with 21 bases between. The CDR3 has 15 residues. Filled out from reference TRBV30 and TRBJ2-1, the complete variable domain reads SQTIHQWPATLVQPVGSPLSLECTVEGTSNPNLYWYRQAAGRGLQLLFYSVGIGQISSEVPQNLSASRPQDRQFILSSKKLLLSDSGFYLCAWREVQGPRGEQFFGPGTRLTVL.

The CDR3 DNA reads TGTGCCAGCAGTGACGAACGTTACCAAGAGACCCAGTACTTC. Its protein is CASSDERYQETQYF. V and J are TRBV25-1 and TRBJ2-5, with unresolved D. Deletions cut 3 bases from V and 0 bases from J, with 8 bases between. Germline V lookup: CDR1 MGHDK, CDR2 SYGVNS. The CDR3 spans 14 residues.